Included here is one TCR beta chain sequence, with context. This specimen comes from a study of T cell changes during pregnancy in multiple sclerosis. The V segment lost 6 bases and the J segment 4 bases; nucleotides outside the gene matches: 9. The CDR3 is made up of 15 amino acids. CDR1 is MNHNY, CDR2 SVGAGI, per germline (reference sequence). TCRdb's copy holds only in-frame clones and misses some; the assay was immunoSEQ multiplex PCR. Of roughly 39,000 clones listed, about 93% are singletons. The source of this sequence is a female donor in good health, enrolled as a control in a pregnancy study. The chain couples TRBV6-6 to TRBJ2-1, with 7 positions matching TRBD2. The specimen comprised CD4+ T cells from peripheral blood mononuclear cells, sampled after pregnancy. CDR3 in DNA: TGTGCCAGCAGGGGCCCAGCGGGGAATTACAATGAGCAGTTCTTC. This encodes CASRGPAGNYNEQFF.